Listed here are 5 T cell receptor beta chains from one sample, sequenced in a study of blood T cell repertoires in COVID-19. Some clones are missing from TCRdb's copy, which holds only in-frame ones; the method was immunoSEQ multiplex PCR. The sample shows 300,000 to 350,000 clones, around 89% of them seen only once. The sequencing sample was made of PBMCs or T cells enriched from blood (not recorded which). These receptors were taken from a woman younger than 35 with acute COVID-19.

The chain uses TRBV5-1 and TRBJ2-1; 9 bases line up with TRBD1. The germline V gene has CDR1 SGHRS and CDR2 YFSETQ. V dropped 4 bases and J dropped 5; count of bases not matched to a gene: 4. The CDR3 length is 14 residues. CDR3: CASSRDRVNNEQFF. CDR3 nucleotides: TGCGCCAGCAGCCGGGACAGGGTCAACAATGAGCAGTTCTTC.

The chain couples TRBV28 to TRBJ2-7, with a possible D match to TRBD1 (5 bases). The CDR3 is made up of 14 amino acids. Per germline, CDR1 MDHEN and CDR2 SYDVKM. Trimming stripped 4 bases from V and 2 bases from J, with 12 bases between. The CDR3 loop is CASSSGAGAYEQYF. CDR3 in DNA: TGTGCCAGCAGTTCTGGGGCAGGCGCCTACGAGCAGTACTTC.

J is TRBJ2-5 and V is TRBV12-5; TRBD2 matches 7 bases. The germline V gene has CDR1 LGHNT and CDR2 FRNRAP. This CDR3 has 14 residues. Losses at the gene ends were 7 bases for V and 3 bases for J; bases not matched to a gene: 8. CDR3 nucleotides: TGTGCTAGTGCCCGAGGGAGGGGAGAAGAGACCCAGTACTTC. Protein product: CASARGRGEETQYF. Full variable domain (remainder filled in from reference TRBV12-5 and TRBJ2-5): DARVTQTPRHKVTEMGQEVTMRCQPILGHNTVFWYRQTMMQGLELLAYFRNRAPLDDSGMPKDRFSAEMPDATLATLKIQPSEPRDSAVYFCASARGRGEETQYFGPGTRLLVL.

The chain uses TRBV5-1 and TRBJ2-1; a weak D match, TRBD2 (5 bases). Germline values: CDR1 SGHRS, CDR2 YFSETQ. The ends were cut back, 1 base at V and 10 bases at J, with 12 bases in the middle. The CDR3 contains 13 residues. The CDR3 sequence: CASSLSGEDEQFF. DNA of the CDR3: TGCGCCAGCAGCTTGTCCGGGGAAGACGAGCAGTTCTTC.

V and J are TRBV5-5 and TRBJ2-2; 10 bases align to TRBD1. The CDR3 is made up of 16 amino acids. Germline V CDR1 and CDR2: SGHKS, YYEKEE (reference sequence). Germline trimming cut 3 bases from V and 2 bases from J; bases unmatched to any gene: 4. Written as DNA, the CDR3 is TGTGCCAGCAGCTGGGGACAGGGGAGAAACACCGGGGAGCTGTTTTTT. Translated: CASSWGQGRNTGELFF.